This TCR beta chain was found in a study of glioma-infiltrating T cells after dendritic cell vaccination. TCRdb's copy holds only in-frame clones and misses some; the assay was immunoSEQ multiplex PCR. The sample contains tens of thousands of clones, around 87% of which appear only once. Germline V CDR1 and CDR2: SEHNR, FQNEAQ (reference sequence). The ends lost 4 bases at V and 1 base at J; junction bases unmatched: 6. The CDR3 runs to 16 residues. Time point defined: after dendritic cell vaccination, including at tumor progression/relapse. This clone was seen only a few times. The sequences come from blood, collected after dendritic cell vaccination. This TCR derives from a human donor with glioblastoma. J is TRBJ1-5 and V is TRBV7-9, with TRBD1 matching over 8 bases. The CDR3 here is CASSSGQGASNQPQHF. The CDR3 DNA reads TGTGCCAGCAGCTCCGGACAGGGAGCCAGCAATCAGCCCCAGCATTTT.